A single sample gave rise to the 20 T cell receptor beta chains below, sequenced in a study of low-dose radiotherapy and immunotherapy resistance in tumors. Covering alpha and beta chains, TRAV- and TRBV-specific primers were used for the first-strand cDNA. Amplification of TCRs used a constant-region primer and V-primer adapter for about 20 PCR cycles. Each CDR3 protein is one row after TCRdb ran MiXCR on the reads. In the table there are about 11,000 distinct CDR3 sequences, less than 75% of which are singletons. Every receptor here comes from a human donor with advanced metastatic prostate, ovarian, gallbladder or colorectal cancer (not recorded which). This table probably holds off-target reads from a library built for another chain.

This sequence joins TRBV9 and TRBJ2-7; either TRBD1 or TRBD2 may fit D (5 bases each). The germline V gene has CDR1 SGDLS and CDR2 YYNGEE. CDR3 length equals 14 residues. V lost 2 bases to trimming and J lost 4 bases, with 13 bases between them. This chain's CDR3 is CASSVGPEPYEQYF. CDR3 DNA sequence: TGTGCCAGCAGCGTGGGACCAGAACCATACGAGCAGTACTTC.

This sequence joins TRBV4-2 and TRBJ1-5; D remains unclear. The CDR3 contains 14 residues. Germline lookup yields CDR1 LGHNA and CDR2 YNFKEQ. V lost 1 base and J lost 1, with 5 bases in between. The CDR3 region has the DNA TGTGCCAGCAGCCAAGGGGCGAGCAATCAGCCCCAGCATTTT. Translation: CASSQGASNQPQHF.

The CDR3 sequence is CASSEARNTEAFF. The DNA of the CDR3 is TGTGCCAGCAGTGAAGCCCGGAACACTGAAGCTTTCTTT. J is TRBJ1-1 and V is TRBV6-1; D is unresolved. Trimming stripped 0 bases from V and 1 base from J, with 3 bases between. This CDR3 comprises 13 residues. Germline lookup yields CDR1 MNHNS and CDR2 SASEGT.

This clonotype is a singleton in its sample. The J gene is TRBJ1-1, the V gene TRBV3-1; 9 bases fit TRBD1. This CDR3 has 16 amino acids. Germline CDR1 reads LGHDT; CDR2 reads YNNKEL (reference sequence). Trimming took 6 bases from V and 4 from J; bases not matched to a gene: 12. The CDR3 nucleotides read TGTGCCAGCAGTTTGTGGACAGGGGTCGATTTCACTGAAGCTTTCTTT. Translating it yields CASSLWTGVDFTEAFF.

CDR3 nucleotides: TGTGCCAGCAGCGAGACTAGCGGGTCCTACGAGCAGTACTTC. Translated: CASSETSGSYEQYF. The chain links TRBV5-4 to TRBJ2-7; 10 bases are shared with TRBD2. The CDR3 covers 14 residues. In germline, CDR1 is SGHNT, CDR2 YYREEE (reference sequence). V lost 4 bases to trimming and J lost 1 base; unmatched junction nucleotides: 2. Combining the CDR3 with reference TRBV5-4 and TRBJ2-7 gives the whole variable domain ETGVTQSPTHLIKTRGQQVTLRCSSQSGHNTVSWYQQALGQGPQFIFQYYREEENGRGNFPPRFSGLQFPNYSSELNVNALELDDSALYLCASSETSGSYEQYFGPGTRLTVT.

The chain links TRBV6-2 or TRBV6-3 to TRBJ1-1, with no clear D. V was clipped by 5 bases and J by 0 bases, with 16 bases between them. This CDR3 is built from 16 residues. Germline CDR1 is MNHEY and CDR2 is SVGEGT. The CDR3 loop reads CASSQGGYGMNTEAFF. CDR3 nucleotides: TGTGCCAGCAGTCAAGGCGGGTATGGAATGAACACTGAAGCTTTCTTT.

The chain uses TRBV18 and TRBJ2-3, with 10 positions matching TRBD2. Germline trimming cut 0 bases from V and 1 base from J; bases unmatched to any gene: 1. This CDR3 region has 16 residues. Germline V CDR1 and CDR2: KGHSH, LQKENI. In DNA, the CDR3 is TGTGCCAGCTCACCACCCGGACTAGCGGGCACAGATACGCAGTATTTT. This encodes CASSPPGLAGTDTQYF.

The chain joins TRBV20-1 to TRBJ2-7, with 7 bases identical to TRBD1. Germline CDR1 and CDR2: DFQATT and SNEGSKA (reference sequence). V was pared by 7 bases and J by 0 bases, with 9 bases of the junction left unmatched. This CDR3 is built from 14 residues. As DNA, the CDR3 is TGCAGTGTCAGGGGGACAGTAAGCTCCTACGAGCAGTACTTC. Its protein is CSVRGTVSSYEQYF.

The DNA of the CDR3 is TGTGCCAGCAGCCCCCGGGGGACAGGGGACGATACGCAGTATTTT. Protein sequence: CASSPRGTGDDTQYF. J is TRBJ2-3 and V is TRBV11-2, with TRBD1 identical over 10 bases. There are 15 residues in the CDR3. Germline V lookup: CDR1 SGHAT, CDR2 FQNNGV. V dropped 5 bases and J dropped 6; count of bases not matched to a gene: 8.

CDR3: CASSLSPGGRFQETQYF. The CDR3 coding sequence is TGTGCCAGCAGCTTAAGTCCCGGGGGACGGTTCCAAGAGACCCAGTACTTC. The rearrangement joins TRBV7-2 to TRBJ2-5; D perhaps matches TRBD2 (6 bases). CDR3 size: 17 residues. Trimming removed 2 bases at V and 1 base at J, with 17 bases between. Germline V gene data show CDR1 as SGHTA and CDR2 as FQGNSA.

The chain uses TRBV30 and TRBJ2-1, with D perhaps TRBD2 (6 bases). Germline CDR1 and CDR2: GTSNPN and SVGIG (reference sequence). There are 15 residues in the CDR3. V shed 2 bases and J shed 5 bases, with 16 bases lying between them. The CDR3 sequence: CAWSPDWRGNNEQFF. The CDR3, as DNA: TGTGCCTGGAGTCCGGACTGGCGCGGGAACAATGAGCAGTTCTTC.

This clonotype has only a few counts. DNA of the CDR3: TGCGCCAGCCCCGTCCCACCCTACGAGCAGTACTTC. This codes for CASPVPPYEQYF. The V gene is TRBV5-1, the J gene TRBJ2-7, with D unresolved. With 7 bases removed from V and 2 bases from J, the gap between germline ends came to 10 bases. CDR3 length equals 12 residues. Germline CDR1 and CDR2: SGHRS and YFSETQ. The whole variable domain, filled in from reference TRBV5-1 and TRBJ2-7, reads KAGVTQTPRYLIKTRGQQVTLSCSPISGHRSVSWYQQTPGQGLQFLFEYFSETQRNKGNFPGRFSGRQFSNSRSEMNVSTLELGDSALYLCASPVPPYEQYFGPGTRLTVT.

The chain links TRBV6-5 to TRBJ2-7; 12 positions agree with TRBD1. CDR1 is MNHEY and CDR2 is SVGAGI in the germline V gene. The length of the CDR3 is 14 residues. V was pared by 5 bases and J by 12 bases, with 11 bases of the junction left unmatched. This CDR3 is CASSDPGTGGAWYF. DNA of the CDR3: TGTGCCAGCAGTGACCCTGGGACAGGGGGCGCTTGGTACTTC.

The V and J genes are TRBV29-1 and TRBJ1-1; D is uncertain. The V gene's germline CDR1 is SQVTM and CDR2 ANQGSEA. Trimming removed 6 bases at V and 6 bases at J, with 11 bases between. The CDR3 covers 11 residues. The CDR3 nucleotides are TGCAGCGTCACCCCCCTATCTGAAGCTTTCTTT. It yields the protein CSVTPLSEAFF.

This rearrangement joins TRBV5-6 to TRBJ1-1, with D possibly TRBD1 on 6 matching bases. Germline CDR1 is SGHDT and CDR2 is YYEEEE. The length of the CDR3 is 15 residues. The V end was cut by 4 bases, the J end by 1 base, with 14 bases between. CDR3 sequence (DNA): TGTGCCAGCAGCCTACAGGGAATCGCGAACACTGAAGCTTTCTTT. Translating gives CASSLQGIANTEAFF.

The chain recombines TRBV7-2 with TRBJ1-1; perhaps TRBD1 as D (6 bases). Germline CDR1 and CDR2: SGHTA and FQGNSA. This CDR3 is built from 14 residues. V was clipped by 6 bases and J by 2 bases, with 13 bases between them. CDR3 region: CASRQGGVNTEAFF. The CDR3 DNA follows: TGTGCCAGCAGACAGGGTGGGGTAAACACTGAAGCTTTCTTT.

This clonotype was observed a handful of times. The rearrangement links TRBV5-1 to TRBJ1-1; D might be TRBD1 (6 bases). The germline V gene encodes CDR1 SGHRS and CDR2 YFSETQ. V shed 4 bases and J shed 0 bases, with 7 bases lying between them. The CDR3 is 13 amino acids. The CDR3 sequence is CASSRTVNTEAFF. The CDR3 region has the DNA TGCGCCAGCAGCCGGACAGTGAACACTGAAGCTTTCTTT.

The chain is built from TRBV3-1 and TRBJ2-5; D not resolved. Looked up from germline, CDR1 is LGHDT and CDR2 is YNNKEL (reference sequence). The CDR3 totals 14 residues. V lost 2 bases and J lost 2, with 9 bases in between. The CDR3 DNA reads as TGTGCCAGCAGCCAACAAGCCGGACAAGAGACCCAGTACTTC. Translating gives CASSQQAGQETQYF.

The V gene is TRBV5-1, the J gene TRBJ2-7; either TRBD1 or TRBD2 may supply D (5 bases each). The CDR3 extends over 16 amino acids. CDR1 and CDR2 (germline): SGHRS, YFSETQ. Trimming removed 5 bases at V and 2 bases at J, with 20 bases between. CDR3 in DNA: TGCGCCAGCAGTAAAACCCGGGGCAGACAAACCTACGAGCAGTACTTC. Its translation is CASSKTRGRQTYEQYF.

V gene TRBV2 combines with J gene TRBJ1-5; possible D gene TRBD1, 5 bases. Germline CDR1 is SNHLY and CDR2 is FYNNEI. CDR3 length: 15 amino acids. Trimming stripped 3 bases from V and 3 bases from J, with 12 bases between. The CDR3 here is CASSEVRQFNQPQHF. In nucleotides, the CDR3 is TGTGCCAGCAGTGAGGTGCGACAGTTCAATCAGCCCCAGCATTTT.